The rows below give T cell receptor beta chains drawn from one sample of a study of radiation and T cells in renal cell carcinoma. The table came from immunoSEQ multiplex PCR; TCRdb's copy has only in-frame clones and leaves some out. The data show about 130,000 clones, about four fifths seen once. The sequences come from blood, collected from a patient whose treatment included radiotherapy and nephrectomy. The receptor set was obtained from a woman aged 55-70 years with renal cell carcinoma. Both conserved end residues are part of each CDR3. The D gene is left open where the match is weak. The size field is filled for only some rows; it gives once, few, many or a size class.

d_gene	v_gene	j_gene	abundance	CDR3aa	CDR3nt
NA	TRBV5-6	TRBJ2-7	NA	CASSWDMSSYEQYF	TGTGCCAGCAGCTGGGACATGAGCTCCTACGAGCAGTACTTC
NA	TRBV2	TRBJ1-1	NA	CASSKQANTEAFF	TGTGCCAGCAGCAAACAGGCGAACACTGAAGCTTTCTTT
NA	TRBV18	TRBJ1-2	NA	CASSPPQGSWGYTF	TGTGCCAGCTCACCACCCCAAGGGAGCTGGGGCTACACCTTC
NA	TRBV10-3	TRBJ1-2	NA	CAISESATGSPRGYTF	TGTGCCATCAGTGAGTCTGCAACAGGTAGTCCGCGTGGCTACACCTTC
NA	TRBV4-2	TRBJ1-2	few	CASSQGQVGDGYTF	TGTGCCAGCAGCCAAGGACAGGTGGGAGATGGCTACACCTTC
NA	TRBV4-1	TRBJ1-2	NA	CASSQVRQTRGYTF	TGCGCCAGCAGCCAAGTCCGGCAGACTCGAGGCTACACCTTC
NA	TRBV5-1	TRBJ2-7	NA	CASSARDTTRLYEQYF	TGCGCCAGCAGCGCCCGGGACACGACACGCCTATACGAGCAGTACTTC
NA	TRBV14	TRBJ1-1	NA	CASSQDGSVTDTRDTEAFF	TGTGCCAGCAGCCAAGATGGGTCAGTTACAGATACACGGGACACTGAAGCTTTCTTT
NA	TRBV4-1	TRBJ2-7	NA	CASSQDWDPRDPYEQYF	TGCGCCAGCAGCCAAGATTGGGATCCCAGGGACCCCTACGAGCAGTACTTC
TRBD1	TRBV7-2	TRBJ2-3	once	CASSYRQGALYTDTQYF	TGTGCCAGCAGTTACCGACAGGGGGCACTATACACAGATACGCAGTATTTT
TRBD1	TRBV25-1	TRBJ2-2	NA	CASSDLGQGGAGELFF	TGTGCCAGCAGTGACCTGGGACAGGGGGGAGCCGGGGAGCTGTTTTTT
TRBD2	TRBV30	TRBJ2-7	NA	CACPQRENSYEQYF	TGTGCCTGCCCCCAGCGGGAGAACTCCTACGAGCAGTACTTC
NA	TRBV6-5	TRBJ2-1	once	CASRAYNEQFF	TGTGCCAGCAGAGCGTACAATGAGCAGTTCTTC
NA	TRBV7-9	TRBJ2-2	few	CASSLALNTGELFF	TGTGCCAGCAGCTTAGCGCTGAACACCGGGGAGCTGTTTTTT
NA	TRBV28	TRBJ1-2	NA	CASTFNREGYTF	TGTGCCAGCACCTTCAACAGGGAAGGCTACACCTTC
NA	TRBV7-9	TRBJ1-1	NA	CASSRTQGITEAFF	TGTGCCAGCAGCCGTACCCAGGGGATCACTGAAGCTTTCTTT
NA	TRBV5-6	TRBJ1-2	many	CASSLALGTEKSNYGYTF	TGTGCCAGCAGCTTGGCCTTAGGGACGGAGAAGTCTAACTATGGCTACACCTTC
NA	TRBV7-2	TRBJ1-1	NA	CASSLTPTAFF	TGTGCCAGCAGCCTAACCCCTACAGCTTTCTTT
NA	TRBV5-4	TRBJ1-1	few	CASSYGPDTEAFF	TGTGCCAGCAGCTACGGACCCGACACTGAAGCTTTCTTT
NA	TRBV5-6	TRBJ2-7	NA	CASSPPGTPGTYEQYF	TGTGCCAGCAGCCCCCCCGGGACACCAGGGACCTACGAGCAGTACTTC
NA	TRBV4-2	TRBJ2-2	few	CASSQDLVSGELFF	TGTGCCAGCAGCCAAGATTTGGTATCCGGGGAGCTGTTTTTT
NA	TRBV5-1	TRBJ2-3	NA	CASSSQAPTDTQYF	TGCGCCAGCAGCTCACAGGCGCCCACAGATACGCAGTATTTT
NA	TRBV28	TRBJ1-5	NA	CASSLSLDSNQPQHF	TGTGCCAGCAGTTTATCACTAGATAGCAATCAGCCCCAGCATTTT
TRBD2	TRBV10-3	TRBJ2-7	NA	CAISTSDLRYEQYF	TGTGCCATCAGCACTAGCGACCTCCGCTACGAGCAGTACTTC
NA	TRBV4-3	TRBJ2-7	once	CASSQVLQGSEQYF	TGCGCCAGCAGCCAAGTCTTACAGGGCTCCGAGCAGTACTTC
NA	TRBV18	TRBJ1-2	NA	CASSQDGNYGYTF	TGTGCCAGCTCACAGGACGGCAACTATGGCTACACCTTC
NA	TRBV14	TRBJ1-2	NA	CASSQESRNYGYTF	TGTGCCAGCAGCCAAGAGTCACGGAACTATGGCTACACCTTC
TRBD1	TRBV5-5	TRBJ2-5	few	CASSQGTGGLTQYF	TGTGCCAGCAGCCAAGGGACAGGGGGTTTGACCCAGTACTTC
NA	TRBV15	TRBJ2-5	NA	CATNQGRETQYF	TGTGCCACAAACCAGGGGAGGGAGACCCAGTACTTC
NA	TRBV5-1	TRBJ2-7	once	CASSSEYEQYF	TGCGCCAGCAGCTCGGAATACGAGCAGTACTTC
NA	TRBV19	TRBJ1-4	NA	CASSVSRGEDEKLFF	TGTGCCAGTAGTGTTTCAAGGGGCGAGGATGAAAAACTGTTTTTT
NA	TRBV11-2	TRBJ2-3	once	CASSLEWATDTQYF	TGTGCCAGCAGCTTAGAATGGGCAACAGATACGCAGTATTTT
NA	TRBV6-6	TRBJ1-1	NA	CASLQGGSTEAFF	TGTGCCAGCTTACAGGGCGGGAGTACTGAAGCTTTCTTT
NA	TRBV9	TRBJ2-5	few	CASSVDWTVGTQYF	TGTGCCAGCAGCGTAGATTGGACAGTCGGGACCCAGTACTTC
NA	TRBV28	TRBJ1-5	NA	CASNEKGGQPQHF	TGTGCCAGCAACGAGAAGGGAGGGCAACCCCAGCATTTT
TRBD2	TRBV5-1	TRBJ2-7	NA	CASSLWTAGAGEQYF	TGCGCCAGCAGCTTGTGGACAGCGGGGGCGGGGGAGCAGTACTTC
NA	TRBV30	TRBJ1-2	few	CAWSDGGYGYTF	TGTGCCTGGAGTGACGGTGGCTATGGCTACACCTTC
NA	TRBV9	TRBJ1-2	once	CASSAGRRTNYGYTF	TGTGCCAGCAGCGCCGGACGGAGGACTAACTATGGCTACACCTTC
NA	TRBV6-6	TRBJ2-7	few	CASSYTYSYEQYF	TGTGCCAGCAGTTACACCTACAGCTACGAGCAGTACTTC
TRBD1	TRBV10-3	TRBJ1-2	NA	CAISDTGGYGYTF	TGTGCCATCAGTGACACAGGGGGTTATGGCTACACCTTC